Shown below are 27 T cell receptor beta chains from a single sample sequenced in a study of blood T cell repertoires in COVID-19. Produced via immunoSEQ multiplex PCR; TCRdb's table is partial and in-frame only. The sample records under 300,000 clones, roughly three quarters being singletons. Sequenced: peripheral blood. The source is a woman in her forties with active or convalescent COVID-19.

The chain joins TRBV2 to TRBJ2-1; 14 bases are shared with TRBD2. V shed 6 bases and J 7 bases; nucleotides not matched to a gene: 5. The CDR3 runs 15 residues. Germline CDR1 reads SNHLY; CDR2 reads FYNNEI. The CDR3 spells CASRGLAGVANEQFF. Written as DNA, the CDR3 is TGTGCCAGCAGGGGACTAGCGGGGGTAGCAAATGAGCAGTTCTTC.

The CDR3 bases are TGTGCCAGCAGTGGAGCCGGGACTGTCTATGGCTACACCTTC. It specifies CASSGAGTVYGYTF. The rearrangement links TRBV2 to TRBJ1-2, with a weak D call TRBD1 (5 bases). V was cut by 4 bases and J by 4 bases, with 13 bases left in between. This CDR3 has 14 amino acids. Germline CDR1 is SNHLY and CDR2 is FYNNEI. Full variable domain (remainder filled in from reference TRBV2 and TRBJ1-2): EPEVTQTPSHQVTQMGQEVILRCVPISNHLYFYWYRQILGQKVEFLVSFYNNEISEKSEIFDDQFSVERPDGSNFTLKIRSTKLEDSAMYFCASSGAGTVYGYTFGSGTRLTVV.

This clone occurred once. The chain combines TRBV30 with TRBJ1-1, with D perhaps TRBD1 (6 bases). The CDR3 loop spans 13 amino acids. The V gene's germline CDR1 is GTSNPN and CDR2 SVGIG (reference sequence). V was cut by 4 bases and J by 4 bases, with 13 bases left in between. CDR3 sequence (DNA): TGTGCCTGGATGGGAAGGGGGGGCACTGAAGCTTTCTTT. This encodes CAWMGRGGTEAFF.

The CDR3 region has the DNA TGTGCCAGCTCGGACAGTTTTAACTATGGCTACACCTTC. It specifies CASSDSFNYGYTF. This rearrangement joins TRBV18 to TRBJ1-2; the D gene is possibly TRBD1 (6 bases). The germline gives CDR1 KGHSH, CDR2 LQKENI. The length of the CDR3 is 13 residues. Trimming pared 6 bases from V and 1 base from J, leaving 9 bases between.

This sequence joins TRBV10-2 and TRBJ2-1, with 10 bases lining up with TRBD2. V was clipped by 2 bases and J by 6 bases; unmatched bases: 1. The CDR3 totals 14 residues. Germline values: CDR1 WSHSY, CDR2 SAAADI. Written as DNA, the CDR3 is TGCGCCAGCAGTGAGGAGCGGGGGGGCAATGAGCAGTTCTTC. Residues: CASSEERGGNEQFF.

This chain joins TRBV6-1 and TRBJ1-2, with D possibly being TRBD1 (5 bases). CDR3 size: 14 residues. The germline V gene has CDR1 MNHNS and CDR2 SASEGT. Trimming left V 1 base short and J 2 bases short, with 8 bases between. The CDR3 DNA reads as TGTGCCAGCAGTGAAGATCGACAGAACTATGGCTACACCTTC. This gives the protein CASSEDRQNYGYTF.

This clone was counted only a few times. A read error may account for a junction end that differs from germline. The chain employs TRBV7-7 and TRBJ2-5; the match to TRBD2 covers 8 bases. This CDR3 contains 17 residues. Germline-derived CDR1 and CDR2 are SSHAT and FNYEAQ (reference sequence). CDR3 coding DNA: TGTGCTAGCAGCTTAGGTGGGAGAAGCGGGGGTGGAGAGACCCAGTACTTC. It yields the protein CASSLGGRSGGGETQYF.

The chain has TRBV5-4 and TRBJ2-3; 9 bases map to TRBD2. With 6 bases clipped from V and 3 bases from J, the junction kept 11 bases outside the gene matches. The CDR3 length is 16 residues. The V gene's germline CDR1 is SGHNT and CDR2 YYREEE (reference sequence). The CDR3, as DNA: TGTGCCAGCACCACAAGGAGCGGGGGGAGGACAGATACGCAGTATTTT. The encoded protein is CASTTRSGGRTDTQYF.

Turning to this clone: The junction departs from germline at one end; a sequencing error may be responsible. The rearrangement uses TRBV12-5 and TRBJ2-3; 9 nucleotides match TRBD1. The CDR3 is 12 amino acids. CDR1 and CDR2 from the germline V gene are LGHNT and FRNRAP. CDR3 in amino acids: CASGLVGDRENF. The CDR3 DNA follows: TGTGCTAGTGGTTTGGTAGGGGACAGGGAGAATTTT.

The genes are TRBV6-5 and TRBJ1-5; the D gene is possibly TRBD1 (6 bases). CDR1 is MNHEY, CDR2 SVGAGI, per germline. The V end was cut by 7 bases, the J end by 9 bases, with 16 bases between. The CDR3 runs 13 residues. The CDR3 region has the DNA TGTGCCAGCAAAAGGGGGTTGGGGATGCCCCAGCATTTT. Translation gives CASKRGLGMPQHF.

The chain employs TRBV5-6 and TRBJ2-2; 8 positions match TRBD1. The CDR3 length is 16 residues. V lost 0 bases, J lost 3 bases, and 4 bases stayed unmatched. CDR1 is SGHDT, CDR2 YYEEEE, per germline. The CDR3 region has the DNA TGTGCCAGCAGCTTGGGGGCAGGGGGCTACACCGGGGAGCTGTTTTTT. Its translation: CASSLGAGGYTGELFF.

V is TRBV10-3 and J is TRBJ1-5; a weak D match, TRBD1 (5 bases). V was shortened by 3 bases and J by 4 bases, with 13 bases between the two germline ends. Looked up from germline, CDR1 is ENHRY and CDR2 is SYGVKD. There are 15 residues in the CDR3. The CDR3 loop is CAISDPVSGNQPQHF. The CDR3 DNA sequence: TGTGCCATCAGTGACCCAGTGTCAGGGAATCAGCCCCAGCATTTT.

The chain is built from TRBV28 and TRBJ1-5; no clear D. Germline lookup yields CDR1 MDHEN and CDR2 SYDVKM. The length of the CDR3 is 13 residues. V was trimmed by 8 bases and J by 5 bases, leaving 13 bases between them. The CDR3 here is CASHVSADQPQHF. The DNA of the CDR3 is TGTGCCAGCCACGTGAGCGCCGATCAGCCCCAGCATTTT.

V usage is TRBV5-1 and J usage is TRBJ2-4; possible D gene TRBD2, 6 bases. The CDR3 sequence is 15 residues long. V shed 4 bases and J shed 3 bases, with 14 bases lying between them. Germline assignment: CDR1 SGHRS and CDR2 YFSETQ. The CDR3 DNA reads TGCGCCAGCAGCCCGGACGGGGGAGGCAAAAACATTCAGTACTTC. Translating gives CASSPDGGGKNIQYF.

The rearrangement joins TRBV11-2 to TRBJ2-3; 9 nucleotides align to TRBD2. CDR3 length: 16 amino acids. Unmatched junction bases numbered 4, after V lost 1 base and J lost 2 bases. Looked up from germline, CDR1 is SGHAT and CDR2 is FQNNGV. This CDR3 reads CASSLGRGGDTDTQYF. In nucleotides, the CDR3 is TGTGCCAGCAGCTTAGGGCGGGGGGGAGACACAGATACGCAGTATTTT.

The rearrangement links TRBV18 to TRBJ2-3; D perhaps matches TRBD1 (6 bases). Germline loops: CDR1 KGHSH, CDR2 LQKENI. This CDR3 has 15 residues. Between the trimmed V and J ends, which lost 3 bases and 0 bases, there was a span of 10 bases. Here the CDR3 DNA reads TGTGCCAGCTCACCGAGGGGGATCAGCACAGATACGCAGTATTTT. It codes for CASSPRGISTDTQYF. Based on the CDR3 plus reference TRBV18 and TRBJ2-3, the full variable domain is NAGVMQNPRHLVRRRGQEARLRCSPMKGHSHVYWYRQLPEEGLKFMVYLQKENIIDESGMPKERFSAEFPKEGPSILRIQQVVRGDSAAYFCASSPRGISTDTQYFGPGTRLTVL.

V gene TRBV19 combines with J gene TRBJ2-2; D possibly corresponds to TRBD1 (6 bases). V gave up 5 bases and J gave up 4 bases, with 11 bases separating them. Germline CDR1 is LNHDA and CDR2 is SQIVND (reference sequence). The length of the CDR3 is 14 residues. The DNA for the CDR3 is TGTGCCAGTAGTGATGGACAGCCCACCGGGGAGCTGTTTTTT. Its translation is CASSDGQPTGELFF.

The chain employs TRBV5-5 and TRBJ1-6; tentatively, D is TRBD1 (6 bases). V was trimmed by 2 bases and J by 5 bases, leaving 14 bases between them. CDR3 size: 16 residues. In germline, CDR1 is SGHKS, CDR2 YYEKEE (reference sequence). The CDR3 bases are TGTGCCAGCAGCTTCCACAGGGTTCCTAATAATTCACCCCTCCACTTT. Residues: CASSFHRVPNNSPLHF. The full variable domain, in which reference TRBV5-5 and TRBJ1-6 provide the parts outside the CDR3, is DAGVTQSPTHLIKTRGQQVTLRCSPISGHKSVSWYQQVLGQGPQFIFQYYEKEERGRGNFPDRFSARQFPNYSSELNVNALLLGDSALYLCASSFHRVPNNSPLHFGNGTRLTVT.

This clone was recorded a few times. The genes are TRBV9 and TRBJ1-6, with a tentative D call TRBD1 (6 bases). Per germline, CDR1 SGDLS and CDR2 YYNGEE. The CDR3 loop spans 15 amino acids. Trimming shortened V by 4 bases and J by 6 bases, and 14 bases separated the two germline ends. The CDR3 DNA sequence: TGTGCCAGCAGCTTGCAGGGCAGGGGTAATTCACCCCTCCACTTT. Translated, it gives CASSLQGRGNSPLHF.

The J gene is TRBJ2-5, the V gene TRBV25-1; possible D gene TRBD2, 5 bases. V was shortened by 5 bases and J by 5 bases, with 12 bases between the two germline ends. Per the germline V gene, CDR1 is MGHDK and CDR2 is SYGVNS. The CDR3 spans 13 residues. In DNA form, the CDR3 reads TGTGCCAGCAGTCGTCGGTCGGGGGAGACCCAGTACTTC. It codes for CASSRRSGETQYF.

This clone showed up just once. The chain uses TRBV5-8 and TRBJ1-1, with a tentative D call TRBD1 (6 bases). The CDR3 runs to 14 residues. Germline assignment: CDR1 SGHTS and CDR2 YDEGEE. V lost 2 bases to trimming and J lost 4 bases, with 12 bases between them. CDR3 sequence: CASSLMGAGTEAFF. CDR3 coding DNA: TGTGCCAGCAGCTTAATGGGGGCGGGCACTGAAGCTTTCTTT.

The V gene is TRBV7-9, the J gene TRBJ2-2; 8 bases are a match to TRBD1. This CDR3 has 16 amino acids. Germline-derived CDR1 and CDR2 are SEHNR and FQNEAQ (reference sequence). Losses at the gene ends were 6 bases for V and 0 bases for J; bases not matched to a gene: 6. The CDR3 loop reads CASRPAGGANTGELFF. CDR3 nucleotides: TGTGCCAGCAGGCCCGCAGGGGGCGCGAACACCGGGGAGCTGTTTTTT.

This clone occurred a few times. The rearrangement links TRBV6-5 to TRBJ1-5; D might be TRBD1 (5 bases). Germline-derived CDR1 and CDR2 are MNHEY and SVGAGI. V was shortened by 6 bases and J by 7 bases, with 19 bases between the two germline ends. The CDR3 runs 15 residues. The CDR3 nucleotides read TGTGCCAGCAGGCCAAGGACACCCTTCGGGCAGCCCCAGCATTTT. It translates to CASRPRTPFGQPQHF.

This chain links TRBV2 with TRBJ1-6; possibly TRBD1 for D (5 bases). The ends were cut back, 7 bases at V and 10 bases at J, with 14 bases in the middle. This CDR3 region has 13 residues. CDR1 and CDR2 from the germline V gene are SNHLY and FYNNEI. For the CDR3, the DNA is TGTGCCAGCATCCCGACAGTAGAGTCACCCCTCCACTTT. Its protein product is CASIPTVESPLHF.

This clone was detected only a few times. The DNA for the CDR3 is TGCAGCGTTGGTCTACCTAGCGCTGAAGCTTTCTTT. Translation gives CSVGLPSAEAFF. The J gene is TRBJ1-1, the V gene TRBV29-1; no firm D call. Germline V lookup: CDR1 SQVTM, CDR2 ANQGSEA. This CDR3 comprises 12 residues. V lost 4 bases to trimming and J lost 6 bases, with 12 bases between them.

The chain is built from TRBV6-5 and TRBJ1-1; 8 bases are shared with TRBD1. The germline V gene encodes CDR1 MNHEY and CDR2 SVGAGI. The J segment lost 5 bases and the V segment lost 5 bases, leaving 10 bases of the junction unmatched. CDR3 length: 15 amino acids. The CDR3 sequence: CASSPLQGVRTEAFF. CDR3 DNA sequence: TGTGCCAGCAGTCCACTACAGGGGGTAAGAACTGAAGCTTTCTTT.

The chain employs TRBV14 and TRBJ1-2, with 9 bases aligning to TRBD1. The CDR3 is made up of 12 amino acids. The germline V gene encodes CDR1 SGHDN and CDR2 FVKESK. The V and J ends lost 3 bases and 10 bases, in that order; junction bases with no gene match: 3. The CDR3 region has the DNA TGTGCCAGCAGCCACGGGACAGGGTACTACACCTTC. Residues: CASSHGTGYYTF.